Listed below are T cell receptor beta chains from one sample, sequenced in a study of cytomegalovirus exposure and HLA in healthy donors. Assay used: immunoSEQ multiplex PCR; TCRdb lists only in-frame clones, some missing. The repertoire holds 150,000 to 250,000 clones, with around 79% as singletons. Sequencing was performed on PBMCs. The receptors were sampled from a woman aged 25 to 39 in good health and CMV-seropositive. Both conserved end residues are trimmed from each CDR3. The D gene is left open where the match is weak. Clone sizes are given selectively: once, few, many, or a class where the clone is expanded.

J: TRBJ2-3; size: .; length: 13; D: TRBD2; V: TRBV6-4; CDR3: ASSETSGGADTQY
J: TRBJ2-5; size: .; length: 12; D: .; V: TRBV5-1; CDR3: ASSLLWTAETQY
J: TRBJ2-2; size: .; length: 14; D: TRBD1; V: TRBV4-1; CDR3: ASSHLTGVGTGELF
J: TRBJ2-6; size: few; length: 15; D: .; V: TRBV5-1; CDR3: ASSLETGQSGANVLT
J: TRBJ2-7; size: once; length: 14; D: TRBD1; V: TRBV6-1; CDR3: ASSEDPTGDSYEQY
J: TRBJ2-5; size: .; length: 13; D: .; V: TRBV5-1; CDR3: ASSLAPGSQETQY
J: TRBJ2-1; size: .; length: 13; D: .; V: TRBV6-5; CDR3: ASSQDLELGNEQF
J: TRBJ2-2; size: .; length: 14; D: TRBD2; V: TRBV6-4; CDR3: ASSSLAGGYTGELF
J: TRBJ1-4; size: .; length: 11; D: .; V: TRBV18; CDR3: ASSIRREEKLF
J: TRBJ1-2; size: .; length: 13; D: TRBD1; V: TRBV6-4; CDR3: ASSDSRQGFGGYT
J: TRBJ1-5; size: .; length: 15; D: TRBD1; V: TRBV27; CDR3: ASSPGEGTGDGQPQH
J: TRBJ2-5; size: .; length: 13; D: .; V: TRBV2; CDR3: ASSGVKTVQETQY
J: TRBJ2-7; size: once; length: 14; D: TRBD2; V: TRBV7-2; CDR3: ASSLLAGGLSYEQY
J: TRBJ2-7; size: .; length: 13; D: TRBD1; V: TRBV9; CDR3: ASSVGTGSSYEQY
J: TRBJ1-2; size: .; length: 16; D: TRBD1; V: TRBV5-6; CDR3: ASSLSGQGYIANYGYT
J: TRBJ2-7; size: .; length: 12; D: .; V: TRBV29-1; CDR3: SVEGQGSSYEQY
J: TRBJ1-5; size: .; length: 14; D: TRBD1; V: TRBV7-8; CDR3: ASSSRTGLQNQPQH
J: TRBJ1-5; size: .; length: 15; D: .; V: TRBV14; CDR3: ASSLRGRFDSNQPQH
J: TRBJ1-3; size: once; length: 13; D: .; V: TRBV18; CDR3: ASSPQGRSPGTIY
J: TRBJ1-2; size: .; length: 10; D: TRBD1; V: TRBV19; CDR3: ASSLTGGGYT
J: TRBJ2-2; size: few; length: 13; D: .; V: TRBV12-5; CDR3: ASGLVQGNTGELF
J: TRBJ2-6; size: once; length: 14; D: .; V: TRBV4-2; CDR3: ASSQRGGAGANVLT
J: TRBJ2-1; size: .; length: 11; D: .; V: TRBV4-2; CDR3: ASSPTSYNEQF
J: TRBJ2-7; size: .; length: 11; D: TRBD1; V: TRBV9; CDR3: ASSVRQGYEQY
J: TRBJ2-1; size: .; length: 8; D: .; V: TRBV12-5; CDR3: ASAMDEQF
J: TRBJ2-1; size: .; length: 14; D: TRBD2; V: TRBV4-2; CDR3: ASSRKGGSSYNEQF
J: TRBJ2-1; size: .; length: 13; D: TRBD2; V: TRBV2; CDR3: ASLSGRPHYNEQF
J: TRBJ2-1; size: .; length: 13; D: TRBD2; V: TRBV5-1; CDR3: ASSLIASGGNEQF
J: TRBJ2-7; size: .; length: 11; D: .; V: TRBV11-3; CDR3: ASSEDNSYEQY
J: TRBJ1-5; size: .; length: 13; D: .; V: TRBV6-1; CDR3: ASNAMSSYNQPQH
J: TRBJ1-1; size: .; length: 14; D: .; V: TRBV5-4; CDR3: ASSPSHSIGRTEAF
J: TRBJ1-2; size: .; length: 11; D: .; V: TRBV10-3; CDR3: AITRSANYGYT
J: TRBJ2-4; size: .; length: 13; D: .; V: TRBV7-2; CDR3: ASSLDGGTRNIQY
J: TRBJ1-4; size: .; length: 12; D: TRBD1; V: TRBV2; CDR3: ASREDRVLEKLF
J: TRBJ1-3; size: .; length: 13; D: .; V: TRBV5-1; CDR3: ASSLVTGAGNTIY
J: TRBJ1-2; size: .; length: 12; D: .; V: TRBV4-3; CDR3: ASSQDRQSHGYT
J: TRBJ1-4; size: .; length: 15; D: TRBD1; V: TRBV18; CDR3: ASSYRQGEITNEKLF
J: TRBJ2-1; size: .; length: 15; D: .; V: TRBV10-2; CDR3: ASSPPPFGGRDNEQF
J: TRBJ1-1; size: once; length: 9; D: .; V: TRBV10-3; CDR3: AIRQNTEAF
J: TRBJ2-7; size: .; length: 11; D: .; V: TRBV14; CDR3: ASRPTSSYEQY
J: TRBJ1-2; size: few; length: 12; D: TRBD1; V: TRBV11-2; CDR3: ASSPSGQIGGYT